A selection of T cell receptor beta chains follows, all from one sample in a study of T cell changes during pregnancy in multiple sclerosis. The protocol was immunoSEQ multiplex PCR, while the TCRdb copy is restricted to in-frame clones and leaves out a portion. The sample records roughly 49,000 clones, approximately 92% being singletons. This material consisted of peripheral blood, taken after pregnancy. The origin of the receptors is a female donor with multiple sclerosis, enrolled in a pregnancy study. CDR3s include the opening cysteine and the closing phenylalanine or tryptophan. The D gene is left open where the match is weak. Clone size is given for some rows only: seen once, a few or many times, or a class if the clone is expanded.

>13|.|TRBJ1-2|TRBV6-5|.
CASSLTARYGYTF
TGTGCCAGCAGTTTGACTGCTCGCTATGGCTACACCTTC
>14|.|TRBJ2-2|TRBV6-5|.
CATTGGVPNGELFF
TGTGCCACCACCGGGGGAGTACCGAACGGGGAGCTGTTTTTT
>15|.|TRBJ2-3|TRBV6-4|TRBD2
CASSRGSGGPDTQYF
TGTGCCAGCAGCCGTGGTAGCGGGGGGCCAGATACGCAGTATTTT
>17|.|TRBJ1-1|TRBV18|TRBD1
CASSLLRQGDMNTEAFF
TGTGCCAGCTCACTACTTAGACAGGGAGATATGAACACTGAAGCTTTCTTT
>15|.|TRBJ1-4|TRBV7-9|TRBD1
CASSPADRGGEKLFF
TGTGCCAGCAGCCCCGCCGACAGGGGAGGTGAAAAACTGTTTTTT
>16|.|TRBJ2-3|TRBV18|.
CASSPQVQGWSDTQYF
TGTGCCAGCTCACCACAGGTCCAGGGGTGGTCAGATACGCAGTATTTT
>15|once|TRBJ2-1|TRBV9|TRBD1
CASSVRDRGRGEQFF
TGTGCCAGCAGCGTACGGGACAGGGGGCGAGGTGAGCAGTTCTTC
>14|.|TRBJ2-2|TRBV5-6|.
CASSFRGETGELFF
TGTGCCAGCAGCTTCAGGGGTGAGACCGGGGAGCTGTTTTTT
>16|.|TRBJ2-5|TRBV28|.
CASSPAEGATFKTQYF
TGTGCCAGCAGTCCCGCGGAGGGGGCAACCTTCAAGACCCAGTACTTC
>15|.|TRBJ1-5|TRBV18|.
CASSRTADSNQPQHF
TGTGCCAGCTCCCGGACAGCGGACAGCAATCAGCCCCAGCATTTT
>14|.|TRBJ2-5|TRBV7-2|.
CASSLTGIGETQYF
TGTGCCAGCAGCCTTACAGGGATCGGCGAGACCCAGTACTTC
>17|.|TRBJ2-3|TRBV7-3|.
CASSLRGGADRSDTQYF
TGTGCCAGCAGCTTGCGAGGGGGGGCCGACAGATCAGATACGCAGTATTTT
>16|.|TRBJ1-2|TRBV25-1|TRBD1
CASSVTFWRQGDGYTF
TGTGCCAGCAGTGTAACGTTTTGGAGACAGGGTGATGGCTACACCTTC
>14|.|TRBJ2-7|TRBV11-2|TRBD2
CASSFMGGSYEQYF
TGTGCCAGCAGCTTTATGGGGGGGTCCTACGAGCAGTACTTC
>17|few|TRBJ2-3|TRBV10-3|.
CAISESAGAWGTDTQYF
TGTGCCATCAGTGAGTCGGCGGGGGCTTGGGGCACAGATACGCAGTATTTT
>14|.|TRBJ2-3|TRBV9|.
CASSVDLPRDTQYF
TGTGCCAGCAGCGTAGACCTACCCCGAGATACGCAGTATTTT
>17|.|TRBJ1-5|TRBV4-1|.
CASSQDPVLASNQPQHF
TGCGCCAGCAGCCAAGATCCGGTGCTCGCTAGCAATCAGCCCCAGCATTTT
>16|.|TRBJ2-2|TRBV18|.
CASSPLLDRATGELFF
TGTGCCAGCTCACCACTCTTGGACAGAGCTACCGGGGAGCTGTTTTTT
>14|.|TRBJ2-5|TRBV13|TRBD1
CASSANRGQETQYF
TGTGCCAGCAGCGCCAACAGGGGCCAAGAGACCCAGTACTTC
>13|.|TRBJ2-7|TRBV6-5|.
CASGDRPPYEQYF
TGTGCCAGCGGCGACAGGCCCCCCTACGAGCAGTACTTC
>16|.|TRBJ1-1|TRBV15|.
CATSRGFADSGTEAFF
TGTGCCACCAGCAGAGGATTTGCGGATTCGGGCACTGAAGCTTTCTTT
>16|.|TRBJ2-3|TRBV7-6|TRBD2
CASSFNLAGVTDTQYF
TGTGCCAGCAGCTTTAACCTAGCGGGGGTCACAGATACGCAGTATTTT
>19|.|TRBJ2-5|TRBV5-6|TRBD2
CASSPPGLLWGLVKETQYF
TGTGCCAGCAGCCCGCCCGGACTTTTGTGGGGACTAGTCAAAGAGACCCAGTACTTC
>15|.|TRBJ1-2|TRBV9|TRBD1
CASSVVTGGPGGYTF
TGTGCCAGCAGCGTAGTGACAGGGGGTCCAGGTGGCTACACCTTC
>13|.|TRBJ2-7|TRBV7-2|TRBD2
CASSSTGRNEQYF
TGTGCCAGCAGCTCAACCGGGAGGAACGAGCAGTACTTC
>13|.|TRBJ1-6|TRBV6-1|TRBD1
CATGQGVGRALHF
TGTGCCACCGGACAGGGAGTCGGGAGAGCCCTCCACTTT
>15|.|TRBJ1-1|TRBV6-5|.
CASSYGGGMNTEAFF
TGTGCCAGCAGTTACGGGGGCGGAATGAACACTGAAGCTTTCTTT
>13|.|TRBJ1-2|TRBV4-3|.
CASSQVRGGGYTF
TGCGCCAGCAGCCAAGTCCGGGGTGGGGGCTACACCTTC
>17|.|TRBJ2-1|TRBV2|.
CASSDIRRRVTVNEQFF
TGTGCCAGCAGTGACATTCGGCGCAGGGTGACGGTTAATGAGCAGTTCTTC
>16|.|TRBJ2-2|TRBV9|TRBD2
CASSVEASGGGGELFF
TGTGCCAGCAGCGTAGAGGCTAGCGGGGGTGGCGGGGAGCTGTTTTTT
>16|.|TRBJ2-1|TRBV11-2|.
CASSLGGTRGYNEQFF
TGTGCCAGCAGCTTAGGGGGGACCCGGGGGTACAATGAGCAGTTCTTC
>19|once|TRBJ2-6|TRBV27|TRBD1
CASSIKMGQTVSGANVLTF
TGTGCCAGCAGTATAAAGATGGGACAGACCGTCTCTGGGGCCAACGTCCTGACTTTC
>12|once|TRBJ2-7|TRBV30|.
CAWTQETYEQYF
TGTGCCTGGACACAGGAGACCTACGAGCAGTACTTC
>15|.|TRBJ1-5|TRBV30|.
CAWSEGHGGNQPQHF
TGTGCCTGGAGTGAGGGACACGGAGGCAATCAGCCCCAGCATTTT
>14|.|TRBJ1-5|TRBV18|.
CASSPLQDSQPQHF
TGTGCCAGCTCACCCCTCCAGGACAGCCAGCCCCAGCATTTT
>18|.|TRBJ2-5|TRBV7-9|TRBD2
CASSPDVLAGANGETQYF
TGTGCCAGCAGCCCTGACGTACTAGCGGGGGCCAACGGGGAGACCCAGTACTTC
>14|.|TRBJ1-2|TRBV11-2|.
CASRGGTEDYGYTF
TGTGCCAGCAGGGGGGGAACAGAGGACTATGGCTACACCTTC
>15|.|TRBJ2-1|TRBV7-9|.
CASSQFRGSYNEQFF
TGTGCCAGCAGCCAATTCCGGGGCTCCTACAATGAGCAGTTCTTC
>14|.|TRBJ2-5|TRBV2|TRBD2
CAWGRWLAGLTQYF
TGTGCCTGGGGGAGATGGCTAGCGGGGCTCACCCAGTACTTC
>9|.|TRBJ2-7|TRBV7-3|.
CATRAEQYF
TGTGCCACCCGCGCCGAGCAGTACTTC
>16|.|TRBJ2-1|TRBV7-2|.
CASSLGGGERVNEQFF
TGTGCCAGCAGCCTCGGGGGAGGAGAGCGGGTCAATGAGCAGTTCTTC
>16|.|TRBJ1-2|TRBV30|.
CAWSVALREENYGYTF
TGTGCCTGGAGTGTGGCCCTCAGGGAGGAAAACTATGGCTACACCTTC
>11|.|TRBJ2-1|TRBV20-1|.
CSARDLSNQFF
TGCAGTGCTAGAGATCTGAGTAACCAGTTCTTC
>14|.|TRBJ2-5|TRBV5-6|TRBD1
CASSWTGGQETQYF
TGTGCCAGCAGCTGGACAGGAGGTCAAGAGACCCAGTACTTC
>16|.|TRBJ1-1|TRBV18|TRBD1
CASSPLKQGAGTEAFF
TGTGCCAGCTCACCACTAAAACAGGGGGCGGGCACTGAAGCTTTCTTT
>14|.|TRBJ2-5|TRBV2|TRBD2
CASSQLAGRETQYF
TGTGCCAGCAGTCAACTAGCGGGGAGAGAGACCCAGTACTTC
>12|.|TRBJ1-1|TRBV6-1|.
CASSEGGGHLFF
TGTGCCAGCAGTGAAGGAGGCGGGCATCTTTTCTTT
>13|.|TRBJ2-1|TRBV19|TRBD1
CASSNNRGDEQFF
TGTGCCAGTAGTAACAACAGGGGGGATGAGCAGTTCTTC
>13|once|TRBJ2-7|TRBV29-1|.
CSVGDWPPYEQYF
TGCAGCGTTGGGGACTGGCCTCCTTACGAGCAGTACTTC
>15|.|TRBJ1-6|TRBV9|TRBD1
CASSVLGQGSSPLHF
TGTGCCAGCAGCGTCTTGGGACAGGGTAGCTCACCCCTCCACTTT
>15|.|TRBJ2-7|TRBV18|TRBD1
CASSPPRDRGYEQYF
TGTGCCAGCTCACCGCCCCGGGACAGGGGGTACGAGCAGTACTTC
>15|once|TRBJ1-4|TRBV5-5|.
CASSPTTGPNEKLFF
TGTGCCAGCAGCCCGACGACAGGCCCTAATGAAAAACTGTTTTTT
>15|.|TRBJ2-5|TRBV5-1|.
CASSPRIGGEETQYF
TGCGCCAGCAGCCCCCGAATTGGCGGCGAAGAGACCCAGTACTTC
>13|.|TRBJ2-2|TRBV7-2|.
CASSLNSTGELFF
TGTGCCAGCAGCTTAAACTCCACCGGGGAGCTGTTTTTT